These 22 T cell receptor beta chains came from one sample sequenced in a study of T-cell reconstitution after alpha-beta-depleted transplantation in children. Unique molecular identifiers tagged the TCRbeta library. TCRdb called the PCR reads again in MiXCR, with one record for every CDR3 protein. The sample yields about 540,000 distinct CDR3 sequences, approximately 20% seen once. Sample: PBMCs from the stem cell graft donor, taken from the stem cell graft. Receptors were obtained from a human donor who donated a stem cell graft to a child with acute lymphoblastic leukemia.

The rearrangement joins TRBV28 to TRBJ1-1; 9 nucleotides align to TRBD1. The J segment lost 6 bases and the V segment lost 5 bases, leaving 16 bases of the junction unmatched. Per germline, CDR1 MDHEN and CDR2 SYDVKM. The CDR3 loop spans 17 amino acids. CDR3 sequence: CASSIFQTGGSGAEAFF. The CDR3 nucleotides are TGTGCCAGCAGTATATTCCAGACAGGGGGAAGTGGGGCTGAAGCTTTCTTT.

The genes are TRBV15 and TRBJ2-7; 12 positions agree with TRBD2. Germline loops: CDR1 LNHNV, CDR2 YYDKDF (reference sequence). J lost 5 bases, V lost 4 bases, and 6 bases had no gene match. This CDR3 has 15 amino acids. The CDR3 protein is CATSKLAGGIDEQYF. CDR3 DNA sequence: TGTGCCACCAGCAAACTAGCGGGAGGAATCGACGAGCAGTACTTC.

The CDR3 DNA reads as TGTGCCACCAAGGAAACCGGGGAGCTGTTTTTT. Translating gives CATKETGELFF. The rearrangement joins TRBV24-1 to TRBJ2-2; D not certain. The germline CDR1 and CDR2 sequences are KGHDR and SFDVKD. The V gene lost 8 bases and the J gene lost 5 bases, with 5 bases spanning the gap. The CDR3 totals 11 residues.

CDR3 nucleotide sequence: TGTGCCAGCAGCTACGGCGGACAGGGGGCGAACACTGAAGCTTTCTTT. Protein: CASSYGGQGANTEAFF. The J gene is TRBJ1-1, the V gene TRBV12-3 or TRBV12-4, with 11 bases identical to TRBD1. This CDR3 contains 16 residues. V lost 6 bases and J lost 1; bases outside the gene matches: 7.

The chain is built from TRBV5-1 and TRBJ2-7; 10 bases are shared with TRBD2. This CDR3 spans 15 amino acids. Germline CDR1 is SGHRS and CDR2 is YFSETQ. The V segment lost 5 bases and the J segment 9 bases; nucleotides outside the gene matches: 14. As DNA, the CDR3 is TGCGCCAGCAGAACTTCGACTAGCGGGTTGATCCGGCAGTACTTC. Translation: CASRTSTSGLIRQYF.

This chain uses TRBV7-8 with TRBJ1-3; D not resolved. V was cut by 2 bases and J by 0 bases, with 11 bases left in between. The CDR3 runs to 16 residues. Germline-derived CDR1 and CDR2 are SGHVS and FQNEAQ. The CDR3 sequence: CASSLNLGFSGNTIYF. As DNA, the CDR3 is TGTGCCAGCAGCTTAAATCTAGGGTTCTCTGGAAACACCATATATTTT.

The chain couples TRBV29-1 to TRBJ2-3; maybe TRBD2 (5 bases). CDR1 SQVTM and CDR2 ANQGSEA come from the germline V gene. Trimming took 4 bases from V and 2 from J, leaving 10 bases between them. The CDR3 extends over 13 amino acids. CDR3 sequence: CSVVALSTDTQYF. Written as DNA, the CDR3 is TGCAGCGTTGTAGCGCTTTCCACAGATACGCAGTATTTT.

J is TRBJ2-2 and V is TRBV29-1; 8 bases line up with TRBD2. The V segment lost 4 bases and the J segment 1 base; nucleotides outside the gene matches: 2. CDR3 size: 14 residues. Looked up from germline, CDR1 is SQVTM and CDR2 is ANQGSEA. The CDR3 region is CSVASGRNTGELFF. The CDR3 DNA follows: TGCAGCGTTGCAAGCGGGAGGAACACCGGGGAGCTGTTTTTT.

This sequence joins TRBV5-1 and TRBJ2-7; no clear D. Germline loops: CDR1 SGHRS, CDR2 YFSETQ. Trimming shortened V by 2 bases and J by 3 bases, and 15 bases separated the two germline ends. This CDR3 has 15 residues. CDR3 sequence reads: CASSFADRSYYEQYF. Here the CDR3 DNA reads TGCGCCAGCAGCTTTGCGGACCGATCCTACTACGAGCAGTACTTC.

This clonotype occurred a few times. V and J are TRBV25-1 and TRBJ2-2, with 9 nucleotides matching TRBD1. With 3 bases clipped from V and 5 bases from J, the junction kept 4 bases outside the gene matches. This CDR3 comprises 15 residues. Germline-derived CDR1 and CDR2 are MGHDK and SYGVNS. The CDR3 sequence is CASSEDRGGTGELFF. CDR3 DNA sequence: TGTGCCAGCAGTGAGGACAGGGGAGGGACCGGGGAGCTGTTTTTT. Variable domain in full (rest from reference TRBV25-1 and TRBJ2-2): EADIYQTPRYLVIGTGKKITLECSQTMGHDKMYWYQQDPGMELHLIHYSYGVNSTEKGDLSSESTVSRIRTEHFPLTLESARPSHTSQYLCASSEDRGGTGELFFGEGSRLTVL.

The rearrangement joins TRBV29-1 to TRBJ2-5; a weak D match, TRBD2 (6 bases). Germline loops: CDR1 SQVTM, CDR2 ANQGSEA. The CDR3 extends over 12 amino acids. Deletions cut 8 bases from V and 9 bases from J, with 19 bases between. The CDR3 DNA is TGCAGCTCGCGGGGCCAAGTGGGTCCCCAGTACTTC. It specifies CSSRGQVGPQYF.

This clonotype appeared a few times. The rearrangement joins TRBV27 to TRBJ1-5, with D unclear. CDR1 is MNHEY, CDR2 SMNVEV, per germline (reference sequence). This CDR3 comprises 14 residues. Trimming shortened V by 10 bases and J by 0 bases, and 13 bases separated the two germline ends. CDR3 bases: TGTGCCACCGCCACGGTTTATAGCAATCAGCCCCAGCATTTT. Encoded protein: CATATVYSNQPQHF.

This clonotype has a handful of counts. In DNA form, the CDR3 reads TGTGCCAGCAGGCAAAGGTTTTCGTACTTC. It is translated as CASRQRFSYF. V is TRBV21-1 and J is TRBJ2-4. TRBV21-1 is listed as a pseudogene. The CDR3 runs 10 residues.

The table lists this clonotype with many counts. This chain links TRBV12-3 or TRBV12-4 with TRBJ2-1; 9 nucleotides align to TRBD2. The CDR3 covers 16 residues. The ends lost 4 bases at V and 3 bases at J; junction bases unmatched: 7. CDR3 loop: CASSWPLAGDYNEQFF. For the CDR3, the DNA is TGTGCCAGCAGTTGGCCTTTAGCGGGAGACTACAATGAGCAGTTCTTC.

This clonotype was seen a handful of times. The rearrangement joins TRBV27 to TRBJ2-2; 8 bases agree with TRBD2. The CDR3 has 16 residues. V was pared by 2 bases and J by 6 bases, with 8 bases of the junction left unmatched. Germline CDR1 and CDR2: MNHEY and SMNVEV (reference sequence). The CDR3 DNA follows: TGTGCCAGCAGTTTACAAGGTGGACTAGCTGCCGGGGAGCTGTTTTTT. Its protein is CASSLQGGLAAGELFF.

This clonotype came up a few times. The gene calls are TRBV5-1 and TRBJ2-5; weak D call: TRBD2 (5 bases). V was shortened by 0 bases and J by 2 bases, with 23 bases between the two germline ends. CDR3 length equals 19 residues. Germline V CDR1 and CDR2: SGHRS, YFSETQ. The CDR3 region has the DNA TGCGCCAGCAGCTTGGGGACTGCTAGAGGGCGCGCCCCTCAAGAGACCCAGTACTTC. It yields the protein CASSLGTARGRAPQETQYF.

The chain uses TRBV12-3 or TRBV12-4 and TRBJ2-2; D gene unclear. The CDR3 is 15 residues long. The V and J ends lost 3 bases and 5 bases respectively, with 13 bases between them. This CDR3 is CASSLFPPETGELFF. CDR3 nucleotides: TGTGCCAGCAGTTTGTTCCCGCCGGAAACCGGGGAGCTGTTTTTT.

This chain links TRBV7-6 with TRBJ2-7; 14 bases are shared with TRBD2. Germline loops: CDR1 SGHVS, CDR2 FNYEAQ. The J segment lost 6 bases and the V segment lost 5 bases, leaving 15 bases of the junction unmatched. This CDR3 has 18 amino acids. CDR3 residues: CASSARRPGLAGVREQYF. The DNA of the CDR3 is TGTGCCAGCAGCGCGCGGAGACCGGGACTAGCGGGAGTCCGCGAGCAGTACTTC.

This clonotype was seen more than once but under ten times. J is TRBJ2-5 and V is TRBV5-6; no reliable D call. V was pared by 0 bases and J by 2 bases, with 8 bases between. The V gene's germline CDR1 is SGHDT and CDR2 YYEEEE. The CDR3 contains 14 residues. The CDR3 protein is CASSLVLDQETQYF. The DNA of the CDR3 is TGTGCCAGCAGCTTGGTGCTGGATCAAGAGACCCAGTACTTC.

This clonotype was seen ten or more times. V and J are TRBV12-3 or TRBV12-4 and TRBJ2-7; D gene uncertain. The germline V and J ends were trimmed by 3 bases and 0 bases, with 6 bases remaining between them. The CDR3 totals 13 residues. The CDR3 DNA reads TGTGCCAGCAGTTTTGACAACTCCTACGAGCAGTACTTC. It yields the protein CASSFDNSYEQYF.

The chain couples TRBV15 to TRBJ2-5, with D possibly being TRBD2 (6 bases). The CDR3 length is 14 residues. Germline values: CDR1 LNHNV, CDR2 YYDKDF (reference sequence). V was cut by 5 bases and J by 4 bases, with 14 bases left in between. The CDR3 DNA reads TGTGCCACCAGCCCACCGACTAGAGGAGAGACCCAGTACTTC. Its protein product is CATSPPTRGETQYF.

The sample holds a few counts of this clonotype. The chain has TRBV29-1 and TRBJ2-1, with 7 bases identical to TRBD2. CDR1 and CDR2 (germline): SQVTM, ANQGSEA. Germline trimming cut 6 bases from V and 12 bases from J; bases unmatched to any gene: 11. CDR3 length: 12 residues. The CDR3 here is CSVLRGDLGQFF. The CDR3 DNA is TGCAGCGTCCTCCGGGGGGACCTAGGGCAGTTCTTC.